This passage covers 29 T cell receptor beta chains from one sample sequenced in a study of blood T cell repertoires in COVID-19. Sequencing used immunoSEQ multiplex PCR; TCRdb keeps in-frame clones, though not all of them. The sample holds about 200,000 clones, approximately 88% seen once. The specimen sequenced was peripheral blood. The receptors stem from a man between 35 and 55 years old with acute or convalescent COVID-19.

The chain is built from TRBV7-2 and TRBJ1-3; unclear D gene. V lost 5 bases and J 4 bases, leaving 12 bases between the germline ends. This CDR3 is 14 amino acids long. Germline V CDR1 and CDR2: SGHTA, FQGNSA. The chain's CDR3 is CASSRGEPGNTIYF. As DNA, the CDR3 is TGTGCCAGCAGCCGGGGAGAGCCCGGAAACACCATATATTTT. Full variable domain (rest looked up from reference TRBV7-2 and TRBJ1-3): GAGVSQSPSNKVTEKGKDVELRCDPISGHTALYWYRQSLGQGLEFLIYFQGNSAPDKSGLPSDRFSAERTGGSVSTLTIQRTQQEDSAVYLCASSRGEPGNTIYFGEGSWLTVV.

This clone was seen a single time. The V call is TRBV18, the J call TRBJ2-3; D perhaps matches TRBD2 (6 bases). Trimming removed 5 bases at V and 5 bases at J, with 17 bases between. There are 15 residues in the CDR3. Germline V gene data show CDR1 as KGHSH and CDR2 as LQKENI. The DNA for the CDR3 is TGTGCCAGCTCATCAACCTCAGGGACTGGAGATACGCAGTATTTT. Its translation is CASSSTSGTGDTQYF.

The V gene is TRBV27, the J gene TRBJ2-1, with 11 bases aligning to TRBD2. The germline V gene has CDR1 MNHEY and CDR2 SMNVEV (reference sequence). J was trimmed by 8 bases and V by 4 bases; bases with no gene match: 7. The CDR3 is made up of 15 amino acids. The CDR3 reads CASSSSGLAVHEQFF. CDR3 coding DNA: TGTGCCAGCAGTTCATCGGGACTAGCGGTCCATGAGCAGTTCTTC.

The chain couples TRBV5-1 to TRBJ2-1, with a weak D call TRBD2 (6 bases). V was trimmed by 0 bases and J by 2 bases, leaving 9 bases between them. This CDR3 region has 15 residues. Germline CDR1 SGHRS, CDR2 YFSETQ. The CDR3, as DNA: TGCGCCAGCAGCTTGGTTAGCGGAGCCTACAATGAGCAGTTCTTC. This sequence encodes CASSLVSGAYNEQFF.

The CDR3 protein is CASFPGTGELFF. CDR3 sequence (DNA): TGTGCCAGCTTCCCAGGCACCGGGGAGCTGTTTTTT. The chain recombines TRBV18 with TRBJ2-2; no definite D call. V was cut by 7 bases and J by 4 bases, with 7 bases left in between. The CDR3 sequence is 12 residues long. Germline CDR1 reads KGHSH; CDR2 reads LQKENI.

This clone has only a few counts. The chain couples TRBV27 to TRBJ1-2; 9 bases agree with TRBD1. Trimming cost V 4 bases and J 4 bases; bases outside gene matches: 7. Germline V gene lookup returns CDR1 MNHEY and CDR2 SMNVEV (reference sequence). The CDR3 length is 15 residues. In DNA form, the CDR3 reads TGTGCCAGCAGTTCAGACCGACAGGGGGGCTATGGCTACACCTTC. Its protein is CASSSDRQGGYGYTF.

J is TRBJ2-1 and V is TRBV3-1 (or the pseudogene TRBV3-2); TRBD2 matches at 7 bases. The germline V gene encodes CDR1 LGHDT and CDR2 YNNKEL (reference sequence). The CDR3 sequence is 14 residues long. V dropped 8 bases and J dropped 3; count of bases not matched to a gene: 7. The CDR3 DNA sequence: TGTGCCAGCGGAAAAGCGGGGAACTACAATGAGCAGTTCTTC. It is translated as CASGKAGNYNEQFF.

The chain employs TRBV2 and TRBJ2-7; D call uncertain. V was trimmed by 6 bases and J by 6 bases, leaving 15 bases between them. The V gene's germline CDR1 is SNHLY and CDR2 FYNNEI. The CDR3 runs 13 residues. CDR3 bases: TGTGCCAGCAGGCCAAATCGCCCAGGCGAGCAGTACTTC. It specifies CASRPNRPGEQYF.

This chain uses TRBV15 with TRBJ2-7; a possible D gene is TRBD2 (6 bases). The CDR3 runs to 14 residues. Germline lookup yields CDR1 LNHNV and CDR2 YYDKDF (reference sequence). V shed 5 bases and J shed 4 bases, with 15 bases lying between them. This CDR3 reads CATSRRDFSYEQYF. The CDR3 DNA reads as TGTGCCACCAGCCGCCGGGACTTTTCTTACGAGCAGTACTTC.

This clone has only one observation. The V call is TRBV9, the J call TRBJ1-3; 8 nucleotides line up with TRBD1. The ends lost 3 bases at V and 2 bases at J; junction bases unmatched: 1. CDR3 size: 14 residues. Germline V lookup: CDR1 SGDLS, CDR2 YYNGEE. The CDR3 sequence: CASSAQGAGNTIYF. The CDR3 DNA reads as TGTGCCAGCAGCGCACAGGGGGCTGGAAACACCATATATTTT.

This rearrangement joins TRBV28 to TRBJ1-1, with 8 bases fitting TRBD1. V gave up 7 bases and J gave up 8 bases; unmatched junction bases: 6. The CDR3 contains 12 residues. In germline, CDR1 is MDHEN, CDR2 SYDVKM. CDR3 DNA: TGTGCCAGCACTGGGACAGGCCCCGAAGCTTTCTTT. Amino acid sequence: CASTGTGPEAFF.

The CDR3 DNA follows: TGTGCCTGGAGGGGGGGGTCGAACACTGAAGCTTTCTTT. The encoded protein is CAWRGGSNTEAFF. J is TRBJ1-1 and V is TRBV30; TRBD1 might be the D (5 bases). V lost 3 bases and J lost 1, with 9 bases in between. The CDR3 is 13 amino acids. Germline assignment: CDR1 GTSNPN and CDR2 SVGIG (reference sequence). The full variable domain, in which reference TRBV30 and TRBJ1-1 provide the parts outside the CDR3, is SQTIHQWPATLVQPVGSPLSLECTVEGTSNPNLYWYRQAAGRGLQLLFYSVGIGQISSEVPQNLSASRPQDRQFILSSKKLLLSDSGFYLCAWRGGSNTEAFFGQGTRLTVV.

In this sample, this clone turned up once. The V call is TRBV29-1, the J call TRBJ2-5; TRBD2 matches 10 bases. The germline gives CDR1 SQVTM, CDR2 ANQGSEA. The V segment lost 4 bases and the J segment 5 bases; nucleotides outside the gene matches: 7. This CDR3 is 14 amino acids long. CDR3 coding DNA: TGCAGCGTTGTAAAACTAGCGGGGAGGGAGACCCAGTACTTC. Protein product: CSVVKLAGRETQYF.

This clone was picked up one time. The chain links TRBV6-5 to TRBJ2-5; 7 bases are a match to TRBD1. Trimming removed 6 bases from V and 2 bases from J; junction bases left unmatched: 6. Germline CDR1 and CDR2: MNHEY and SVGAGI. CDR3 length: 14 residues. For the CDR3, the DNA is TGTGCCAGCAGACAGGGGAGAGAACAAGAGACCCAGTACTTC. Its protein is CASRQGREQETQYF.

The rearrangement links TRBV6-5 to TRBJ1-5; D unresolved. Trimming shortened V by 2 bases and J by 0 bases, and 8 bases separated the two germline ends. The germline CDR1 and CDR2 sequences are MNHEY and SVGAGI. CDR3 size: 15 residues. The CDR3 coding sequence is TGTGCCAGCAGTTACGGCGGGAATAGCAATCAGCCCCAGCATTTT. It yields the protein CASSYGGNSNQPQHF.

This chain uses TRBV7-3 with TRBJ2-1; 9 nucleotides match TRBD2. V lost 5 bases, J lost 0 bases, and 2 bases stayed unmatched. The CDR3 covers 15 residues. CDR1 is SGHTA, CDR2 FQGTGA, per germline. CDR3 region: CASSRSGSSYNEQFF. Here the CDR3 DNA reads TGTGCCAGCAGCCGTAGCGGGAGCTCCTACAATGAGCAGTTCTTC.

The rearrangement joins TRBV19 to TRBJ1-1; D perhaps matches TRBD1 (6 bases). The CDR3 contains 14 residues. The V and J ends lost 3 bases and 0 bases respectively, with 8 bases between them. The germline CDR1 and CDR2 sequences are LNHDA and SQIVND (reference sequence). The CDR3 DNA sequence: TGTGCCAGTAGTATCCAGGGGATGAACACTGAAGCTTTCTTT. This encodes CASSIQGMNTEAFF.

CDR3 region: CASSGTGVTDSNQPQHF. The CDR3 region has the DNA TGTGCCAGCAGTGGGACGGGGGTGACAGATAGCAATCAGCCCCAGCATTTT. J is TRBJ1-5 and V is TRBV6-1; a possible D gene is TRBD1 (5 bases). Trimming removed 4 bases from V and 0 bases from J, with 16 bases in between. The CDR3 loop spans 17 amino acids. The germline V gene encodes CDR1 MNHNS and CDR2 SASEGT.

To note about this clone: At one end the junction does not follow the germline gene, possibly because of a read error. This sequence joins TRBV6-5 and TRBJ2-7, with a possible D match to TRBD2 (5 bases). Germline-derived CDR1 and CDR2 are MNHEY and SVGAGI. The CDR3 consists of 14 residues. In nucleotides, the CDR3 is TGTGCCAGCAGTTACACGCGAAATGAGGGTCCCATCAACTTC. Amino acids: CASSYTRNEGPINF.

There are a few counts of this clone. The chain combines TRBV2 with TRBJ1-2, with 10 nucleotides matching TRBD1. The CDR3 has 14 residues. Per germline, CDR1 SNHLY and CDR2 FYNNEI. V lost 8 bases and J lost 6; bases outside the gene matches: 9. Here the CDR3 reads CASSLLDRGNGYTF. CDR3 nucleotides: TGTGCCAGCTCCCTTCTGGACAGGGGGAATGGCTACACCTTC.

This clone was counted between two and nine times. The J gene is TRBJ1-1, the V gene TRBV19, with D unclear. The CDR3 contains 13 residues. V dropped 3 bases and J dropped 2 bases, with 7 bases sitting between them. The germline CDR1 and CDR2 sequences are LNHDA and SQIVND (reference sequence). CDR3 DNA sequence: TGTGCCAGTAGTATGGGAGATAACACTGAAGCTTTCTTT. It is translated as CASSMGDNTEAFF.

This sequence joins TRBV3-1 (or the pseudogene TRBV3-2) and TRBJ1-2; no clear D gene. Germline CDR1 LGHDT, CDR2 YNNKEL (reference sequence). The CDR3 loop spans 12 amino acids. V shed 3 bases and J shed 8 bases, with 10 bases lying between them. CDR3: CASSQGGEGYTF. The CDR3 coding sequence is TGTGCCAGCAGCCAGGGAGGTGAAGGCTACACCTTC.

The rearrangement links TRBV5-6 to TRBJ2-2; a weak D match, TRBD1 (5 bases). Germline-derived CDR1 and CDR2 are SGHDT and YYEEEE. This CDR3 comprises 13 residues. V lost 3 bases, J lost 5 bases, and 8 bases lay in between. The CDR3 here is CASSWQGTGELFF. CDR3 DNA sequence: TGTGCCAGCAGCTGGCAGGGAACCGGGGAGCTGTTTTTT.

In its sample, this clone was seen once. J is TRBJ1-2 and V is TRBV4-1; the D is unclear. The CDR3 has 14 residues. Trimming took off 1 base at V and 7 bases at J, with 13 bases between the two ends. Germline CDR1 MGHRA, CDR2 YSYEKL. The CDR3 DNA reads TGCGCCAGCAGCCAAGGTCAAGGGAGCTCTGGCTACACCTTC. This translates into CASSQGQGSSGYTF.

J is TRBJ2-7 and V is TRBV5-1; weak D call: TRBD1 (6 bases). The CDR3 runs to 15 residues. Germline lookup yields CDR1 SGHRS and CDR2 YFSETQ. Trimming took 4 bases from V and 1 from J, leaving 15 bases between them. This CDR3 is CASSPSTGLSYEQYF. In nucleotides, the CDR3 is TGCGCCAGCAGCCCGTCGACAGGTCTTTCCTACGAGCAGTACTTC.

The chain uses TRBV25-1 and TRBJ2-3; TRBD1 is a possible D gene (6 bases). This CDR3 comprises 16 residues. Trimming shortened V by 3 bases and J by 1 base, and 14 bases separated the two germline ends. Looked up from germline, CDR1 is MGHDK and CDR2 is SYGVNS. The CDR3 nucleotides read TGTGCCAGCAGTGACGACCACAGGGCGGGCACAGATACGCAGTATTTT. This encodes CASSDDHRAGTDTQYF. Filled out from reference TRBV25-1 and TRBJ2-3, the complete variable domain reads EADIYQTPRYLVIGTGKKITLECSQTMGHDKMYWYQQDPGMELHLIHYSYGVNSTEKGDLSSESTVSRIRTEHFPLTLESARPSHTSQYLCASSDDHRAGTDTQYFGPGTRLTVL.

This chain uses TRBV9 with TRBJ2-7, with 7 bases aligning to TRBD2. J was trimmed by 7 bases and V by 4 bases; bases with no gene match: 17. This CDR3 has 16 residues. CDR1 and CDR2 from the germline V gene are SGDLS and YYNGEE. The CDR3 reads CASSPPLGEGPGEQYF. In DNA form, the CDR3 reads TGTGCCAGCAGCCCTCCCCTTGGGGAGGGCCCTGGAGAGCAGTACTTC. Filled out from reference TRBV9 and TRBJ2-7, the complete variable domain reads DSGVTQTPKHLITATGQRVTLRCSPRSGDLSVYWYQQSLDQGLQFLIQYYNGEERAKGNILERFSAQQFPDLHSELNLSSLELGDSALYFCASSPPLGEGPGEQYFGPGTRLTVT.

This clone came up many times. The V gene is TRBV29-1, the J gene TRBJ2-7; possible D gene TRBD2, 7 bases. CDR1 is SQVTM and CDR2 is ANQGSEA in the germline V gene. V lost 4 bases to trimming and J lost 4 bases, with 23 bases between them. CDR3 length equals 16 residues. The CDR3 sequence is CSVARGGGFGGYEQYF. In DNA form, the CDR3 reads TGCAGCGTTGCTCGAGGGGGAGGGTTTGGTGGTTACGAGCAGTACTTC.

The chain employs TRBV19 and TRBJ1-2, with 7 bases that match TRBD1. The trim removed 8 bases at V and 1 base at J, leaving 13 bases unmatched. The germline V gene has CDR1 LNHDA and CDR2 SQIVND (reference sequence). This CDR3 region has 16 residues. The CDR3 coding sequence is TGTGCCAGTCAAACCTCTGGGGACAGCTTTAACTATGGCTACACCTTC. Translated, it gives CASQTSGDSFNYGYTF.